Listed below are T cell receptor beta chains from one sample, sequenced in a study of cytomegalovirus exposure and HLA in healthy donors. The assay was immunoSEQ multiplex PCR, and TCRdb's table has in-frame clones only and misses some. The table includes around 190,000 clones, roughly 86% detected once. The sequenced material came from PBMCs. These TCRs come from a man aged 25-45 years in good health and CMV-seropositive. CDR3s include the opening cysteine and the closing phenylalanine or tryptophan. The D gene is left open where the match is weak. Part of the rows lack a size; the others show once, few, many or a class for expanded clones.

J gene,CDR3 length,clone size,V gene,D gene,CDR3 DNA,CDR3 protein
TRBJ1-3,16,.,TRBV11-2,.,TGTGCCAGCAGCTACTACCTGGTTTACTCTGGAAACACCATATATTTT,CASSYYLVYSGNTIYF
TRBJ1-2,16,.,TRBV2,TRBD1,TGTGCCAGCAGTGAGACTAAGACAGGGGACTACTATGGCTACACCTTC,CASSETKTGDYYGYTF
TRBJ2-7,15,.,TRBV18,TRBD2,TGTGCCAGCTCACCGACTAGCGGGAGGAGGTACGAGCAGTACTTC,CASSPTSGRRYEQYF
TRBJ2-7,15,.,TRBV9,TRBD1,TGTGCCAGCAGCGTGGGACAGGGGGCGACCTACGAGCAGTACTTC,CASSVGQGATYEQYF
TRBJ1-5,13,.,TRBV27,.,TGTGCCAGCAGTTTAGAGAGGGATCAGCCCCAGCATTTT,CASSLERDQPQHF
TRBJ1-2,15,once,TRBV19,TRBD1,TGTGCCAGTAGTACCCGGACAGGGTTTAACTATGGCTACACCTTC,CASSTRTGFNYGYTF
TRBJ1-1,13,.,TRBV29-1,.,TGCAGCGTTGTGCAGGTGTCGAACACTGAAGCTTTCTTT,CSVVQVSNTEAFF
TRBJ2-7,16,.,TRBV6-6,TRBD2,TGTGCCAGCAGTTACTCGATAGCGGGGTTTACCTACGAGCAGTACTTC,CASSYSIAGFTYEQYF
TRBJ2-5,13,.,TRBV27,TRBD2,TGTGCCAGCAGCCCCGAGCGGGGAGAGACCCAGTACTTC,CASSPERGETQYF
TRBJ1-1,13,.,TRBV30,TRBD1,TGTGCCTGGAGGGGGACAGAAAACACTGAAGCTTTCTTT,CAWRGTENTEAFF
TRBJ2-3,16,.,TRBV7-2,.,TGTGCCAGCAGCCTGGGACTTGTAAGGAGGACAGATACGCAGTATTTT,CASSLGLVRRTDTQYF
TRBJ2-1,19,.,TRBV7-6,TRBD2,TGTGCCAGCAGCTTAGCCGGGACTAGGGTCTTTCGATCCTACAATGAGCAGTTCTTC,CASSLAGTRVFRSYNEQFF
TRBJ2-7,12,.,TRBV6-5,.,TGTGCCAGCGAGGGGGGGCCCTACGAGCAGTACTTC,CASEGGPYEQYF
TRBJ1-2,15,.,TRBV6-5,.,TGTGCCAGCAGTTACTCGCTTAGGGGCGACTATGGCTACACCTTC,CASSYSLRGDYGYTF
TRBJ1-1,12,few,TRBV5-1,.,TGCGCCAGCTGGACCGAGAACACTGAAGCTTTCTTT,CASWTENTEAFF
TRBJ2-7,16,.,TRBV5-1,TRBD1,TGCGCCAGCAGCTTGTGGTTACAGGGGGCCCAGGACGAGCAGTACTTC,CASSLWLQGAQDEQYF
TRBJ1-5,18,.,TRBV19,.,TGTGCCAGTGGGTCGGGGGCAGGGAGTGGCCCGGCGGATCAGCCCCAGCATTTT,CASGSGAGSGPADQPQHF
TRBJ2-7,13,.,TRBV13,.,TGTGCCAGCAGCTTAGGGACTGACGACGAGCAGTACTTC,CASSLGTDDEQYF
TRBJ2-1,15,.,TRBV5-4,.,TGTGCCAGCAGTCCTCCGATGACAGGCCACAATGAGCAGTTCTTC,CASSPPMTGHNEQFF
TRBJ2-3,16,.,TRBV6-4,TRBD2,TGTGCCAGCAGCCCTCTTAATAGCGGGGGCACAGATACGCAGTATTTT,CASSPLNSGGTDTQYF
TRBJ2-3,14,.,TRBV5-1,.,TGCGCCAGCAGCTTGGGGACAGACACAGATACGCAGTATTTT,CASSLGTDTDTQYF
TRBJ1-1,15,.,TRBV27,TRBD1,TGTGCCAGCAGTCTTCGACAGGGGCTGAACACTGAAGCTTTCTTT,CASSLRQGLNTEAFF
TRBJ1-1,13,.,TRBV15,.,TGTGCCACCAGCCCTCAGGAGAACACTGAAGCTTTCTTT,CATSPQENTEAFF
TRBJ2-5,14,.,TRBV11-3,.,TGTGCCAGCAGCTTACACAGGATCCAAGAGACCCAGTACTTC,CASSLHRIQETQYF
TRBJ2-2,10,.,TRBV29-1,.,TGCAGCGCATTAGATGTGGAGCTGTTTTTT,CSALDVELFF
TRBJ2-1,15,.,TRBV30,TRBD2,TGTGCCTGGTCACTCGGGGGGGCCTCGTACAATGAGCAGTTCTTC,CAWSLGGASYNEQFF
TRBJ1-1,13,.,TRBV5-4,.,TGTGCCAGCAGCTTATCCGGGAGTTTTGAAGCTTTCTTT,CASSLSGSFEAFF
TRBJ1-2,16,.,TRBV27,TRBD1,TGTGCCAGCAGTTCGAACCGGGACAGCCTTAACTATGGCTACACCTTC,CASSSNRDSLNYGYTF
TRBJ1-2,15,once,TRBV5-6,.,TGTGCCAGCAGCTCTAAGGGGCTGCTTTTCTATGGCTACACCTTC,CASSSKGLLFYGYTF